This T cell receptor (beta chain) is drawn from a study of PD-L1 blockade in urothelial cancer. Data came from immunoSEQ multiplex PCR; TCRdb stores just in-frame clones and leaves some out. This table has about 38,000 clones, around four fifths appearing once. The time point was: pretreatment peripheral blood. This clone was recorded once. The sequenced sample was PBMCs, obtained around atezolizumab (anti-PD-L1) treatment. The source is a man older than 75 with urothelial cancer.

The CDR3 spells CASSLIGGRAYGEQYF. The CDR3 DNA is TGTGCCAGCAGTCTCATCGGGGGGAGGGCCTACGGCGAGCAGTACTTC. The V call is TRBV27, the J call TRBJ2-7, with 7 bases matching TRBD2. Trimming at V came to 5 bases and at J to 6 bases, leaving 16 bases not matched to a gene. The germline V gene encodes CDR1 MNHEY and CDR2 SMNVEV (reference sequence). The CDR3 extends over 16 amino acids.